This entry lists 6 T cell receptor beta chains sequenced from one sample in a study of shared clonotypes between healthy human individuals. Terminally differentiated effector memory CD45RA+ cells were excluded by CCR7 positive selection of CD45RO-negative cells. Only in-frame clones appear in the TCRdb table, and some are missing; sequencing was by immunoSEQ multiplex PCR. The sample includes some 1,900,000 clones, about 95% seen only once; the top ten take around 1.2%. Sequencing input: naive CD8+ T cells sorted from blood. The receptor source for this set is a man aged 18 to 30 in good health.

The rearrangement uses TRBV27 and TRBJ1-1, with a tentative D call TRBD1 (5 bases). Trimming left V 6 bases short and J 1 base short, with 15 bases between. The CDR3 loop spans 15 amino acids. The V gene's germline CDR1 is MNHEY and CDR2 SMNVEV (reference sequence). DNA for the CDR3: TGTGCCAGCAGCTCAAGAGGGACGGCGAACACTGAAGCTTTCTTT. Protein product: CASSSRGTANTEAFF.

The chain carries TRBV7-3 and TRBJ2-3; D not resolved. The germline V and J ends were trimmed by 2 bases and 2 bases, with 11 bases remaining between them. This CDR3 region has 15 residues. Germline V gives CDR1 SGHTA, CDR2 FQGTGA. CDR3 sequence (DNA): TGTGCCAGCAGCTTAGACGTCGGATACACAGATACGCAGTATTTT. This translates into CASSLDVGYTDTQYF.

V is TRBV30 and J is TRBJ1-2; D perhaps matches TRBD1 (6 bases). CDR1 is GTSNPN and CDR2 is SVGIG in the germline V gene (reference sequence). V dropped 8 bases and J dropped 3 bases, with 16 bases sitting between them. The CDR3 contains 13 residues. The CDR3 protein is CAHMGGRDYGYTF. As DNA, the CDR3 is TGTGCCCACATGGGGGGCCGAGACTATGGCTACACCTTC.

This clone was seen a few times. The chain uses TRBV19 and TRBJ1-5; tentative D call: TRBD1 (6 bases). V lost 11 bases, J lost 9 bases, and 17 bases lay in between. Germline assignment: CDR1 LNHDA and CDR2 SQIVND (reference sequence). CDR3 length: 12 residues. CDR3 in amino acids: CAGGTSGWPQHF. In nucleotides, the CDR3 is TGTGCCGGAGGGACAAGCGGCTGGCCCCAGCATTTT. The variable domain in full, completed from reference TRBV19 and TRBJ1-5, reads DGGITQSPKYLFRKEGQNVTLSCEQNLNHDAMYWYRQDPGQGLRLIYYSQIVNDFQKGDIAEGYSVSREKKESFPLTVTSAQKNPTAFYLCAGGTSGWPQHFGDGTRLSIL.

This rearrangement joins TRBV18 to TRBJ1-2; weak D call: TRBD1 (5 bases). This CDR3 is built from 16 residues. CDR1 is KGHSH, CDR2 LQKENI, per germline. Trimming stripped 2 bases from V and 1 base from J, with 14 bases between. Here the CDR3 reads CASSPSSQVLNYGYTF. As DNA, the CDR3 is TGTGCCAGCTCACCAAGTTCACAGGTCCTTAACTATGGCTACACCTTC.

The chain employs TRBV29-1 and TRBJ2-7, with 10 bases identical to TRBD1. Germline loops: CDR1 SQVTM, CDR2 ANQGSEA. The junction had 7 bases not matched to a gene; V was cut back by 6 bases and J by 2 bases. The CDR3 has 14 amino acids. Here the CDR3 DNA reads TGCAGCGTCGTCGGGACAGGGGTAACCTACGAGCAGTACTTC. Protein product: CSVVGTGVTYEQYF.